One T cell receptor (beta chain) is described in this entry. The sample comes from a study of cytomegalovirus exposure and HLA in healthy donors. Repertoires were generated with immunoSEQ multiplex PCR, while TCRdb's copy carries only in-frame clones and drops some. The table has tens of thousands of clones, just under 95% seen once. Looked up from germline, CDR1 is SQVTM and CDR2 is ANQGSEA. The V end lost 6 bases, the J end lost 4 bases, and 17 bases lay between the germline ends. This CDR3 has 14 residues. This clonotype was obtained from a man younger than 30 in good health and CMV-seronegative. Sequencing was performed on PBMCs. The chain employs TRBV29-1 and TRBJ2-3; D is perhaps TRBD2 (7 bases). CDR3 nucleotides: TGCAGCGTACTAGCGACAGGCCCCTCAGATACGCAGTATTTT. Protein: CSVLATGPSDTQYF.